These 4 T cell receptor beta chains were all obtained from the same sample, sequenced in a study of blood T cell repertoires in COVID-19. This table comes from immunoSEQ multiplex PCR, and its TCRdb copy is limited to in-frame clones, with some not included. In the table there are over 150,000 clones, about 87% of which are singletons. The sequencing input was peripheral blood. Receptors originate from a man aged 55 to 70 with COVID-19, enrolled during active disease.

The CDR3 region has the DNA TGTGCCAGCAGCTTAGAAGGAGGGCTCGGGAATTCACCCCTCCACTTT. Amino acid sequence: CASSLEGGLGNSPLHF. This rearrangement joins TRBV11-2 to TRBJ1-6, with D uncertain. The ends were cut back, 0 bases at V and 7 bases at J, with 13 bases in the middle. This CDR3 is built from 16 residues. The germline CDR1 and CDR2 sequences are SGHAT and FQNNGV. Looking up the rest from reference TRBV11-2 and TRBJ1-6 gives the full variable domain: EAGVAQSPRYKIIEKRQSVAFWCNPISGHATLYWYQQILGQGPKLLIQFQNNGVVDDSQLPKDRFSAERLKGVDSTLKIQPAKLEDSAVYLCASSLEGGLGNSPLHFGNGTRLTVT.

This clone was seen more than once but under ten times. This chain links TRBV7-9 with TRBJ2-7, with 10 bases aligning to TRBD1. Germline trimming cut 5 bases from V and 2 bases from J; bases unmatched to any gene: 6. The length of the CDR3 is 15 residues. Germline lookup yields CDR1 SEHNR and CDR2 FQNEAQ (reference sequence). The CDR3 coding sequence is TGTGCCAGCAGCAAGACAGGGGGCGACCCCTACGAGCAGTACTTC. Translation gives CASSKTGGDPYEQYF. The complete variable domain, with remaining parts taken from reference TRBV7-9 and TRBJ2-7, reads DTGVSQNPRHKITKRGQNVTFRCDPISEHNRLYWYRQTLGQGPEFLTYFQNEAQLEKSRLLSDRFSAERPKGSFSTLEIQRTEQGDSAMYLCASSKTGGDPYEQYFGPGTRLTVT.

The chain carries TRBV2 and TRBJ2-3; the D gene is possibly TRBD2 (7 bases). The CDR3 runs to 13 residues. Per the germline V gene, CDR1 is SNHLY and CDR2 is FYNNEI. The V gene lost 7 bases and the J gene lost 6 bases, with 14 bases spanning the gap. CDR3 sequence: CASKGGIGDTQYF. The CDR3 DNA reads TGTGCCAGCAAGGGGGGGATAGGGGATACGCAGTATTTT.

V is TRBV6-2 or TRBV6-3 and J is TRBJ2-5, with 13 bases aligning to TRBD2. The CDR3 spans 19 residues. V shed 4 bases and J 5 bases; nucleotides not matched to a gene: 16. Per germline, CDR1 MNHEY and CDR2 SVGEGT. CDR3 sequence reads: CASSCYPLTSGGIPETQYF. In nucleotides, the CDR3 is TGTGCCAGCAGTTGCTACCCCTTGACTAGCGGGGGGATCCCCGAGACCCAGTACTTC.